These 11 T cell receptor beta chains were all obtained from the same sample, sequenced in a study of blood T cells in healthy people across ages. A J-beta primer mix and a sample-barcoded 5' primer were used in a second PCR of about 7 to 12 cycles. MiXCR was run by TCRdb on the 5' RACE reads, yielding one entry per CDR3 protein. The table includes around 1.7 million distinct CDR3 sequences, roughly 27% detected once. The sequenced sample consisted of blood. The receptors come from a woman under 40 in good health.

This clonotype was observed a handful of times. The gene calls are TRBV10-3 and TRBJ2-1; D is possibly TRBD1 (5 bases). Germline V lookup: CDR1 ENHRY, CDR2 SYGVKD. V was shortened by 11 bases and J by 13 bases, with 27 bases between the two germline ends. The CDR3 is 14 residues long. CDR3 bases: TGTGCCGCTCGTCCGTCGGACACACAAGAGACCCAGTTCTTC. Translating it yields CAARPSDTQETQFF.

V and J are TRBV9 and TRBJ1-2, with a tentative D call TRBD1 (5 bases). The CDR3 is made up of 14 amino acids. CDR1 is SGDLS, CDR2 YYNGEE, per germline. Trimming took off 3 bases at V and 4 bases at J, with 13 bases between the two ends. DNA for the CDR3: TGTGCCAGCAGCGGACGGGCGGGGACCTATGGCTACACCTTC. It codes for CASSGRAGTYGYTF.

The sample holds a few counts of this clonotype. The chain joins TRBV9 to TRBJ2-6; 9 bases match TRBD1. Germline V gene lookup returns CDR1 SGDLS and CDR2 YYNGEE. Trimming removed 8 bases from V and 0 bases from J; junction bases left unmatched: 3. The length of the CDR3 is 15 residues. The CDR3 DNA reads TGTGCCAGTGACAGGGGGGACTCTGGGGCCAACGTCCTGACTTTC. Its protein product is CASDRGDSGANVLTF.

The chain employs TRBV19 and TRBJ1-1; D is perhaps TRBD1 (5 bases). Trimming shortened V by 7 bases and J by 3 bases, and 12 bases separated the two germline ends. CDR1 LNHDA and CDR2 SQIVND come from the germline V gene (reference sequence). The CDR3 loop spans 13 amino acids. The CDR3 loop reads CASISGRYTEAFF. Here the CDR3 DNA reads TGTGCCAGTATCTCGGGACGGTACACTGAAGCTTTCTTT.

V gene TRBV24-1 combines with J gene TRBJ2-1; D may match TRBD1 or TRBD2 (5 bases each). This CDR3 has 13 amino acids. V shed 6 bases and J shed 13 bases, with 18 bases lying between them. Germline assignment: CDR1 KGHDR and CDR2 SFDVKD. The CDR3 here is CATSNGAGMEQFF. In DNA, the CDR3 is TGTGCCACCAGTAACGGGGCTGGAATGGAACAGTTCTTC.

Worth noting for this clonotype: The junction departs from the called germline gene at one end, perhaps through a read error. The chain recombines TRBV7-3 with TRBJ2-1, with TRBD1 identical over 7 bases. CDR3 length equals 16 residues. Germline loops: CDR1 SGHTA, CDR2 FQGTGA. The CDR3 coding sequence is TGTGCCAACAGCTCAACCGGGACAGTTCCCTACAATGAGCAGTTCTTC. This sequence encodes CANSSTGTVPYNEQFF.

This rearrangement joins TRBV20-1 to TRBJ2-7; 7 nucleotides agree with TRBD1. The J call may be in error: the DNA end matches TRBJ2-5 better. In germline, CDR1 is DFQATT, CDR2 SNEGSKA (reference sequence). The CDR3 runs 12 residues. The CDR3 DNA follows: TGCAGTGCTAGTTCACAGGGGGAGACCCAGTACTTC. The encoded protein is CSASSQGETQYF.

This clonotype has a count of ten or more. The V gene is TRBV24-1, the J gene TRBJ2-3, with D hard to call. Trimming took 2 bases from V and 2 from J, leaving 1 base between them. CDR3 length: 12 residues. CDR1 KGHDR and CDR2 SFDVKD come from the germline V gene. CDR3 protein: CATSDYTDTQYF. For the CDR3, the DNA is TGTGCCACCAGTGATTACACAGATACGCAGTATTTT.

J is TRBJ2-5 and V is TRBV2, with TRBD2 matching over 7 bases. Germline V CDR1 and CDR2: SNHLY, FYNNEI. The CDR3 runs 16 residues. V dropped 2 bases and J dropped 2; count of bases not matched to a gene: 8. The CDR3 region has the DNA TGTGCCAGCAGTGAACGAGCGGGGTCGGTTCAAGAGACCCAGTACTTC. Amino acid sequence: CASSERAGSVQETQYF.

The rearrangement links TRBV12-3 or TRBV12-4 to TRBJ1-6; tentative D call: TRBD1 (6 bases). Trimming pared 4 bases from V and 1 base from J, leaving 11 bases between. The CDR3 totals 16 residues. The DNA for the CDR3 is TGTGCCAGCAGTTCCCAGGGGAGATCCTATAATTCACCCCTCCACTTT. Its translation is CASSSQGRSYNSPLHF.

This clonotype occurred many times. The junction shows a germline mismatch at one end, possibly a read error. CDR3 bases: TGTGCCAGCACCCAAGGGAATGAGCAGTTCTTC. Encoded protein: CASTQGNEQFF. This rearrangement joins TRBV4-2 to TRBJ2-1, with D hard to call. The CDR3 totals 11 residues. CDR1 and CDR2 (germline): LGHNA, YNFKEQ.